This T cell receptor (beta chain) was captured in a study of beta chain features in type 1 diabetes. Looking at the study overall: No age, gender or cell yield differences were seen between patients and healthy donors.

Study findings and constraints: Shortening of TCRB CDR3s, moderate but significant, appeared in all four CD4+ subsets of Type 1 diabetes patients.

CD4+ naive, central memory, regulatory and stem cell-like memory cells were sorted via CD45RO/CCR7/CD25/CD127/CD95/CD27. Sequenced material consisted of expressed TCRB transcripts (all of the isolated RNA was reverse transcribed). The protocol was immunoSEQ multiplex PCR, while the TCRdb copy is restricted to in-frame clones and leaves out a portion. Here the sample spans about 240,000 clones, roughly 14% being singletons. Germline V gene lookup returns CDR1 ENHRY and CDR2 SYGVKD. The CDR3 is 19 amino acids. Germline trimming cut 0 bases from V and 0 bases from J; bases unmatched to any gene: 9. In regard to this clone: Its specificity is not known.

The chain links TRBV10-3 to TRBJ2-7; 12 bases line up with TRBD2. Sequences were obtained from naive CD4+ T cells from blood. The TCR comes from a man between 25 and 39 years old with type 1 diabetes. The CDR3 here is CAISESGRLAGEHSYEQYF. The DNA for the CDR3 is TGTGCCATCAGTGAGTCGGGGAGACTAGCGGGGGAGCACTCCTACGAGCAGTACTTC.